The 2 T cell receptor beta chains listed next were all sequenced from one sample in a study of blood T cell repertoires in COVID-19. The method was immunoSEQ multiplex PCR; TCRdb's version includes in-frame clones alone and lacks a portion of them. The sample has 300,000 to 350,000 clones; more than 75% are singletons. Sequenced input: peripheral blood. The receptors were gathered from a woman aged 45 to 65 with COVID-19, enrolled during active disease.

This chain joins TRBV4-1 and TRBJ2-4, with a weak D call TRBD1 (5 bases). Trimming shortened V by 2 bases and J by 6 bases, and 20 bases separated the two germline ends. Germline V gene sequence: CDR1 MGHRA, CDR2 YSYEKL. This CDR3 contains 17 residues. CDR3 nucleotides: TGCGCCAGCAGCCAAAAAAGGCGCACAGGCCAAGGAAACATTCAGTACTTC. Protein product: CASSQKRRTGQGNIQYF.

The chain joins TRBV11-2 to TRBJ2-2; no firm D call. Between the trimmed V and J ends, which lost 8 bases and 5 bases, there was a span of 15 bases. This CDR3 has 14 residues. Germline values: CDR1 SGHAT, CDR2 FQNNGV. The CDR3 coding sequence is TGTGCCAGCCGATCGGTGGCGGCGACCGGGGAGCTGTTTTTT. Residues: CASRSVAATGELFF.